This T cell receptor beta chain was sequenced for a study of cytomegalovirus exposure and HLA in healthy donors. Primers for the PCR totalled 60 Vbeta and 13 Jbeta. The repertoire was sequenced with immunoSEQ multiplex PCR; TCRdb's copy has only in-frame clones and lacks some. The data hold about 80,000 clones, with about two thirds observed a single time. This sequence was found in a woman between 45 and 65 years old in good health and CMV-seropositive. The sequenced material came from PBMCs.

The CDR3 region is CASSVSSQGGWNEQFF. CDR3 sequence (DNA): TGTGCCAGCTCAGTATCCTCGCAGGGGGGTTGGAATGAGCAGTTCTTC. The chain combines TRBV18 with TRBJ2-1; possibly TRBD1 for D (7 bases). Germline V lookup: CDR1 KGHSH, CDR2 LQKENI. The CDR3 is 16 residues long. Trimming stripped 5 bases from V and 7 bases from J, with 21 bases between.